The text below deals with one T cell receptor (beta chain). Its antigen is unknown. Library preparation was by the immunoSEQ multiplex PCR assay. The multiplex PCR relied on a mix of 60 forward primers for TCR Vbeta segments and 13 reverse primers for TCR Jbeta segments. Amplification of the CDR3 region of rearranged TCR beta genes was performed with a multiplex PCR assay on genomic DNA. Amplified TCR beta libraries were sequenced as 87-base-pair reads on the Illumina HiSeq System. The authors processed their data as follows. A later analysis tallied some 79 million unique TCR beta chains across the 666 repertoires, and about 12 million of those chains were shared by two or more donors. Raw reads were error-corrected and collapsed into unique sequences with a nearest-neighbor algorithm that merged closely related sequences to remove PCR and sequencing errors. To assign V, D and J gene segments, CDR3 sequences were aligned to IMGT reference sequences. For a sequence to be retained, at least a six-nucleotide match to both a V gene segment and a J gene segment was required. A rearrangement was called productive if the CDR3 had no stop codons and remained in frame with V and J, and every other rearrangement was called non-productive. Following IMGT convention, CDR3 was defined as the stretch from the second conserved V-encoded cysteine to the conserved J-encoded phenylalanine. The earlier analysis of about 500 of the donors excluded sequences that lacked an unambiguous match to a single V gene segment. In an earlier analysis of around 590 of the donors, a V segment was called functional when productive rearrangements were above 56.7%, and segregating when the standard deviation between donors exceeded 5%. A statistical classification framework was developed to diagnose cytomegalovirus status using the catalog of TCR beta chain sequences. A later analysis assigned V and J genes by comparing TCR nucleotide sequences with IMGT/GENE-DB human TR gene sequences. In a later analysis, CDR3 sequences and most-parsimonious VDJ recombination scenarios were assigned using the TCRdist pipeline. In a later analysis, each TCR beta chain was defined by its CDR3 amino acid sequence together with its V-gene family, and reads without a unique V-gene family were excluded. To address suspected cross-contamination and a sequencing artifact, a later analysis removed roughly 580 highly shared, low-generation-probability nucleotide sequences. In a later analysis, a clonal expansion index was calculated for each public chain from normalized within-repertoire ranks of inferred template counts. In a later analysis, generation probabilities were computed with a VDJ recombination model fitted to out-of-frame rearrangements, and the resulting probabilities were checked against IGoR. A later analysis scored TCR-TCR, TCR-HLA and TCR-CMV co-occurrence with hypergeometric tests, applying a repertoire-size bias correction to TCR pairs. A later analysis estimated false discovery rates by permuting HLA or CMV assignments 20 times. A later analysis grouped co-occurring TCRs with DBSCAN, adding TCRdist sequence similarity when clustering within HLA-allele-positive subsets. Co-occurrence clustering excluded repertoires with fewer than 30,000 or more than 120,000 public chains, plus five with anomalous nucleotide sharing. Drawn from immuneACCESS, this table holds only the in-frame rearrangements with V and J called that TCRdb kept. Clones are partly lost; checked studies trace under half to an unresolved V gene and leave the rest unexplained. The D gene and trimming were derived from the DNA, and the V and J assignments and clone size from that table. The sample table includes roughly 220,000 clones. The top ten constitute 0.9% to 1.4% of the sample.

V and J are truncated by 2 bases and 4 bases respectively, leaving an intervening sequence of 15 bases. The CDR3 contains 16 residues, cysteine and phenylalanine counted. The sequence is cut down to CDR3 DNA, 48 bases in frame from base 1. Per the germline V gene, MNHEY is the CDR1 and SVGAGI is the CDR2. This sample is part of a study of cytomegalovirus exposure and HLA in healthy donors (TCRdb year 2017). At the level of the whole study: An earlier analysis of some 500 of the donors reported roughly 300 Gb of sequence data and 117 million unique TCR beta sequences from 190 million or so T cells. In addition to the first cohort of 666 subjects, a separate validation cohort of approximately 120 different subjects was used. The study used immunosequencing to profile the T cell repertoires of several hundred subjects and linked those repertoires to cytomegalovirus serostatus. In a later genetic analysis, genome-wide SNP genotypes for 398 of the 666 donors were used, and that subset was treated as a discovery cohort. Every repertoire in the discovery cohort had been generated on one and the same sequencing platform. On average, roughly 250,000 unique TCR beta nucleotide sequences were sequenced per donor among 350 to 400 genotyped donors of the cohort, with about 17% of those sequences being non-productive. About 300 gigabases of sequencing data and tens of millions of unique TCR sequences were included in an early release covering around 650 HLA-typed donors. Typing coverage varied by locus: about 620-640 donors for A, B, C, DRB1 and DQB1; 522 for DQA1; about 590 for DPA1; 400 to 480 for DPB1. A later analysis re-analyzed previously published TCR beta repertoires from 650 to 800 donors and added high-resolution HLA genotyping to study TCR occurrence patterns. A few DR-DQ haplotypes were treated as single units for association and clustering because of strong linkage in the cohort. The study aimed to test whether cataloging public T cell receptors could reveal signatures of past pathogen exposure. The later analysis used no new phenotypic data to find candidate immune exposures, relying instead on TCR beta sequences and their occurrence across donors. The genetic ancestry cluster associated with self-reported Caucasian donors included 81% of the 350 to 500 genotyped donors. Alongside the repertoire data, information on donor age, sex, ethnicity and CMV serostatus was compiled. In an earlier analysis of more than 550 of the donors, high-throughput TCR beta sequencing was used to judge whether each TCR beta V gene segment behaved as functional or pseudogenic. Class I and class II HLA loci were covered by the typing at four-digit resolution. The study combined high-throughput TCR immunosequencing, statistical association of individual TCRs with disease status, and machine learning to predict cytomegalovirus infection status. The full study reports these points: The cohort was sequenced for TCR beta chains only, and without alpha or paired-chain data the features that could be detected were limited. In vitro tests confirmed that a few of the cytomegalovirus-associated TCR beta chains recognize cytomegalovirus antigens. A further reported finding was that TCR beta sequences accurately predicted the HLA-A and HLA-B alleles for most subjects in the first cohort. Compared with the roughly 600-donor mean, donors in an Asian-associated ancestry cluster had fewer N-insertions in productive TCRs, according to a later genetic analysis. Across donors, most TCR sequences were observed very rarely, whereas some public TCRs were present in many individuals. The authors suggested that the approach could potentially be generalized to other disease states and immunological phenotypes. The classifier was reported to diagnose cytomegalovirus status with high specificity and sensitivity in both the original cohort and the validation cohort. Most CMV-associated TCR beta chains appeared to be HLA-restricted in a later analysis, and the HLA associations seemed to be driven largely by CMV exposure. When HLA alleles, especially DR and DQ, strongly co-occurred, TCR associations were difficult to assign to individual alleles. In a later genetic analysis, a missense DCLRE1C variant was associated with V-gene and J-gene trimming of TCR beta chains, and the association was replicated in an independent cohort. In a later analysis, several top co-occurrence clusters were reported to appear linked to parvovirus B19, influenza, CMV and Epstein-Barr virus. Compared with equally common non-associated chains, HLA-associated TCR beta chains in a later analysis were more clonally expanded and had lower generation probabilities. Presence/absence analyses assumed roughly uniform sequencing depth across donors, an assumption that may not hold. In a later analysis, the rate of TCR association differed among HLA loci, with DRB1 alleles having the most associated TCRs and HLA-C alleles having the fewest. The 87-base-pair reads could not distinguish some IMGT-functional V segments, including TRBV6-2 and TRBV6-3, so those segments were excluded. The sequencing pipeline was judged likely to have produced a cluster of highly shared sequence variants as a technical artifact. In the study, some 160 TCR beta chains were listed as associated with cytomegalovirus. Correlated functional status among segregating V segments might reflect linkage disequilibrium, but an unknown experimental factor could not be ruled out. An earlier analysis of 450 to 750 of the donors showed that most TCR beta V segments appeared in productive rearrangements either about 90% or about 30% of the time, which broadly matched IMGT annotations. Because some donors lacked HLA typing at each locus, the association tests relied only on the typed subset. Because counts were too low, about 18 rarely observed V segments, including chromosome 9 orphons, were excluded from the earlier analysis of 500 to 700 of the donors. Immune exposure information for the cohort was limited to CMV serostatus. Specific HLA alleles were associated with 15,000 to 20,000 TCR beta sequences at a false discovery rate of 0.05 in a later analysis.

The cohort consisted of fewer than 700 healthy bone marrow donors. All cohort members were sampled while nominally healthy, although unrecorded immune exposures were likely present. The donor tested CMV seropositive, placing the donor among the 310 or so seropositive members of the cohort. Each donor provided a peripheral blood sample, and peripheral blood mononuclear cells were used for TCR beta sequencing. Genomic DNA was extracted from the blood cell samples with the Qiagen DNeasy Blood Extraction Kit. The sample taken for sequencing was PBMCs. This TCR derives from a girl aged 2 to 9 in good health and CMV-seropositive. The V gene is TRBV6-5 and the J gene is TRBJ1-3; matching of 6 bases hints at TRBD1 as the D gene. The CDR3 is CASSYDGGASGNTIYF. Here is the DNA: TGTGCCAGCAGTTACGATGGGGGGGCTTCGGGAAACACCATATATTTT.